This is a list of T cell receptor beta chains from one sample in a study of blood T cell repertoires in COVID-19. The data were produced by immunoSEQ multiplex PCR, yet TCRdb's version contains in-frame clones alone and is incomplete. The data contain about 120,000 clones, more than 70% of them seen just once; the ten biggest clones take up under 2.5%. Sequenced input: peripheral blood. Receptors originate from a man in his sixties or seventies with acute or convalescent COVID-19. Each CDR3 is given with its conserved first and last residue. Fields, in order: J gene, clone size, V gene, CDR3 length, D gene, CDR3 protein, CDR3 DNA. A D gene is named only where the DNA matches it firmly. Size tells how often a clone was seen (once, few, many) or the class of an expanded clone, and some rows leave it out.

TRBJ1-4 | few | TRBV5-1 | 16 | . | CASSPISGSTNEKLFF | TGCGCCAGCAGCCCAATCTCAGGGTCAACTAATGAAAAACTGTTTTTT
TRBJ2-7 | . | TRBV7-8 | 14 | . | CASSPRAISYEQYF | TGTGCCAGCAGCCCCAGGGCGATCTCCTACGAGCAGTACTTC
TRBJ1-2 | few | TRBV5-1 | 13 | . | CASSFGGSYGYTF | TGCGCCAGCAGCTTCGGGGGGTCCTATGGCTACACCTTC
TRBJ2-7 | once | TRBV7-8 | 17 | . | CASSQLTSTVGANEQYF | TGTGCCAGCAGTCAACTTACGTCTACTGTTGGTGCCAACGAGCAGTACTTC
TRBJ2-1 | . | TRBV21-1 | 14 | . | CASRRQGWVNEQFF | TGTGCCAGCAGAAGACAGGGGTGGGTCAATGAGCAGTTCTTC
TRBJ1-5 | . | TRBV7-9 | 15 | TRBD1 | CASSLWTGREQPQHF | TGTGCCAGCAGCTTGTGGACAGGGCGGGAACAGCCCCAGCATTTT
TRBJ1-6 | . | TRBV28 | 15 | TRBD1 | CASRSPRTGMTPLHF | TGTGCCAGCAGGAGCCCCAGGACAGGGATGACACCCCTCCACTTT
TRBJ1-5 | . | TRBV19 | 15 | . | CASSTSGGVDQPQHF | TGTGCCAGTAGTACGTCAGGTGGCGTCGATCAGCCCCAGCATTTT
TRBJ1-5 | . | TRBV30 | 14 | . | CAWSVPRVGQPQHF | TGTGCCTGGAGTGTACCGAGGGTAGGCCAGCCCCAGCATTTT
TRBJ1-5 | . | TRBV15 | 18 | TRBD1 | CATSKLGQGRFSNQPQHF | TGTGCCACCAGCAAACTAGGACAGGGAAGGTTTAGCAATCAGCCCCAGCATTTT
TRBJ2-7 | . | TRBV19 | 14 | . | CASKYSQSSYEQYF | TGTGCCAGTAAGTATAGCCAGAGCTCCTACGAGCAGTACTTC
TRBJ2-2 | . | TRBV6-5 | 15 | TRBD2 | CASSSGGRYTGELFF | TGTGCCAGCAGTAGCGGGGGGCGATACACCGGGGAGCTGTTTTTT
TRBJ2-5 | few | TRBV5-1 | 16 | TRBD1 | CASSPPVPGQQETQYF | TGCGCCAGCAGCCCACCCGTACCGGGACAGCAAGAGACCCAGTACTTC
TRBJ1-5 | . | TRBV6-5 | 15 | . | CATGEKSGRNQPQHF | TGTGCCACGGGGGAGAAAAGCGGCCGCAATCAGCCCCAGCATTTT
TRBJ1-3 | . | TRBV6-5 | 13 | . | CASKDSSGNTIYF | TGTGCCAGCAAGGACAGCTCTGGAAACACCATATATTTT
TRBJ1-2 | . | TRBV2 | 14 | TRBD1 | CASSEEGGNYGYTF | TGTGCCAGCAGTGAAGAAGGGGGCAACTATGGCTACACCTTC
TRBJ2-1 | . | TRBV11-2 | 15 | TRBD1 | CASSLLGQLISEQFF | TGTGCCAGCAGCTTATTGGGACAGTTGATCAGTGAGCAGTTCTTC
TRBJ2-5 | . | TRBV11-2 | 17 | TRBD2 | CASSLSILRGVQETQYF | TGTGCCAGCAGCTTAAGTATCTTGCGGGGGGTCCAAGAGACCCAGTACTTC